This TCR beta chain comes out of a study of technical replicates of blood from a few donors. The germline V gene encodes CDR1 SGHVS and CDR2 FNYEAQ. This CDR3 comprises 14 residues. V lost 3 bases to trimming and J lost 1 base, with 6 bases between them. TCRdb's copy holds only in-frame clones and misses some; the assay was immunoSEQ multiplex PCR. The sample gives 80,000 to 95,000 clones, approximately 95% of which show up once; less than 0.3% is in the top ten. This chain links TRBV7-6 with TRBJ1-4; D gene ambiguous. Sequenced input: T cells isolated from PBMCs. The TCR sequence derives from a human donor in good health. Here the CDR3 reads CASSLRETNEKLFF. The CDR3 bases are TGTGCCAGCAGCTTGCGTGAAACTAATGAAAAACTGTTTTTT.